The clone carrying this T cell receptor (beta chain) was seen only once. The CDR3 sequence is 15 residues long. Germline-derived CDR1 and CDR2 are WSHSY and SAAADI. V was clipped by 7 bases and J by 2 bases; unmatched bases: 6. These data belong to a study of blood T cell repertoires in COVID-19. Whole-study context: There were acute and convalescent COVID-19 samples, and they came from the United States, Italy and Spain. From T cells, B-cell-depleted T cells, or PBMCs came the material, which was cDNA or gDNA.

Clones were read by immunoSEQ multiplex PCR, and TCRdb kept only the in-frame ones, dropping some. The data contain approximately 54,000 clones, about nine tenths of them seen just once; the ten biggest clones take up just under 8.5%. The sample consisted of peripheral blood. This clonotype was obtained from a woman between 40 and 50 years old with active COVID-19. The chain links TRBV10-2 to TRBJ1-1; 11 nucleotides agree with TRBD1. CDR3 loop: CASKGQGGANTEAFF. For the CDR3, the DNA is TGCGCCAGCAAGGGACAGGGGGGGGCTAACACTGAAGCTTTCTTT.